This T cell receptor beta chain was sequenced in a study of radiation and T cells in renal cell carcinoma. Some clones are missing from TCRdb's copy, which holds only in-frame ones; the method was immunoSEQ multiplex PCR. The sample yields roughly 15,000 clones, about two thirds seen once. The sample's treatment: treatment-naive control, cytoreductive nephrectomy. V was clipped by 5 bases and J by 4 bases, with 11 bases between them. This CDR3 spans 13 amino acids. CDR1 is SGHTA and CDR2 is FQGNSA in the germline V gene. Sequencing used tumor tissue, obtained from a patient whose treatment was nephrectomy without radiotherapy. The J gene is TRBJ2-5, the V gene TRBV7-2; no clear D gene. The TCR sequence derives from a man aged 60-69 years with renal cell carcinoma. CDR3 residues: CASSGGRPETQYF. The CDR3 DNA sequence: TGTGCCAGCAGCGGTGGACGCCCAGAGACCCAGTACTTC. Using reference TRBV7-2 and TRBJ2-5 for the parts outside the CDR3, the full variable domain is GAGVSQSPSNKVTEKGKDVELRCDPISGHTALYWYRQSLGQGLEFLIYFQGNSAPDKSGLPSDRFSAERTGGSVSTLTIQRTQQEDSAVYLCASSGGRPETQYFGPGTRLLVL.